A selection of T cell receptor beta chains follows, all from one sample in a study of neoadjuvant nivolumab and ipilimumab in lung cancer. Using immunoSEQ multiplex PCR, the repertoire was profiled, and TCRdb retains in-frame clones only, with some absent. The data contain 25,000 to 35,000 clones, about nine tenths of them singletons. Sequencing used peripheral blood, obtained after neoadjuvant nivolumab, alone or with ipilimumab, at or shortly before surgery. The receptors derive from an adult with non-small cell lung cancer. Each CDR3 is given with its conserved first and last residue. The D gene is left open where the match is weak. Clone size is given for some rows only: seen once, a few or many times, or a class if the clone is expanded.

cdr3_aa: CASSDSMETQYF
cdr3_nt: TGTGCCAGCAGCGACTCTATGGAAACCCAGTACTTC
v_call: TRBV9
d_call: .
j_call: TRBJ2-5
clone_size: once

cdr3_aa: CAISTDEAKNIQYF
cdr3_nt: TGTGCCATCAGCACGGACGAGGCCAAAAACATTCAGTACTTC
v_call: TRBV10-3
d_call: .
j_call: TRBJ2-4
clone_size: .

cdr3_aa: CASSLRSQAYEQYF
cdr3_nt: TGTGCCAGCTCTCTCAGAAGTCAGGCCTACGAGCAGTACTTC
v_call: TRBV2
d_call: .
j_call: TRBJ2-7
clone_size: .

cdr3_aa: CASSPRGSGANVLTF
cdr3_nt: TGTGCCAGCTCACCTCGGGGCTCTGGGGCCAACGTCCTGACTTTC
v_call: TRBV18
d_call: .
j_call: TRBJ2-6
clone_size: .

cdr3_aa: CASSESPRRGSGALHF
cdr3_nt: TGCGCCAGCAGTGAGTCGCCTCGACGGGGCTCAGGGGCCCTCCACTTT
v_call: TRBV10-2
d_call: .
j_call: TRBJ1-6
clone_size: .

cdr3_aa: CASSPPQGTAFF
cdr3_nt: TGTGCCAGCTCACCTCCGCAGGGGACGGCTTTCTTT
v_call: TRBV18
d_call: .
j_call: TRBJ1-1
clone_size: .

cdr3_aa: CASSFPGPNTEAFF
cdr3_nt: TGTGCCAGCAGTTTCCCGGGACCAAACACTGAAGCTTTCTTT
v_call: TRBV27
d_call: .
j_call: TRBJ1-1
clone_size: .

cdr3_aa: CATRLPATPEAFF
cdr3_nt: TGTGCCACAAGACTCCCGGCGACCCCTGAAGCTTTCTTT
v_call: TRBV15
d_call: .
j_call: TRBJ1-1
clone_size: .

cdr3_aa: CASSSQRARRKGGYTF
cdr3_nt: TGTGCCAGCAGCTCCCAGAGAGCAAGGCGAAAAGGGGGCTACACCTTC
v_call: TRBV11-2
d_call: .
j_call: TRBJ1-2
clone_size: .

cdr3_aa: CASSQTIGELFF
cdr3_nt: TGTGCCAGCAGCCAGACCATCGGGGAGCTGTTTTTT
v_call: TRBV7-9
d_call: .
j_call: TRBJ2-2
clone_size: .

cdr3_aa: CASSRDRVNTFF
cdr3_nt: TGTGCCAGCAGCCGGGACAGGGTTAATACTTTCTTT
v_call: TRBV11-2
d_call: TRBD1
j_call: TRBJ1-1
clone_size: once

cdr3_aa: CASSPPSEEQYF
cdr3_nt: TGTGCCAGTAGTCCACCCTCGGAAGAGCAGTACTTC
v_call: TRBV19
d_call: .
j_call: TRBJ2-7
clone_size: .

cdr3_aa: CAISASQGTGLYEQYF
cdr3_nt: TGTGCCATCAGTGCTTCGCAAGGGACAGGGCTCTACGAGCAGTACTTC
v_call: TRBV10-3
d_call: TRBD1
j_call: TRBJ2-7
clone_size: .

cdr3_aa: CASSYSQGNYEQYF
cdr3_nt: TGTGCCAGCAGTTACTCCCAGGGGAACTACGAGCAGTACTTC
v_call: TRBV6-5
d_call: .
j_call: TRBJ2-7
clone_size: few

cdr3_aa: CASSRRQGRSPLHF
cdr3_nt: TGTGCCAGCAGCCGGAGGCAGGGGCGATCACCCCTCCACTTT
v_call: TRBV5-6
d_call: .
j_call: TRBJ1-6
clone_size: .